What follows are 5 T cell receptor beta chains derived from one specimen sequenced in a study of blood T cell repertoires in COVID-19. Libraries were prepared by immunoSEQ multiplex PCR; TCRdb keeps only in-frame clonotypes and omits some of them. The table includes 50,000 to 65,000 clones, about 83% detected once. The sequenced material came from peripheral blood. Receptors originate from a human donor in a cohort sampled during active COVID-19.

The DNA of the CDR3 is TGTGCCAGCAGCTCCCGGGGCCCGACTAGCTCCCTCAATGAGCAGTTCTTC. As protein: CASSSRGPTSSLNEQFF. The V and J genes are TRBV7-8 and TRBJ2-1, with 7 bases identical to TRBD2. The length of the CDR3 is 17 residues. Trimming removed 4 bases from V and 6 bases from J; junction bases left unmatched: 15. Germline V lookup: CDR1 SGHVS, CDR2 FQNEAQ.

Details on this clone: Being one base from a much bigger clone, this may be a read error. Other DNA sequences in the same sample also yield this CDR3. The chain carries TRBV6-5 and TRBJ1-3; D is perhaps TRBD1 (5 bases). V was pared by 0 bases and J by 0 bases, with 6 bases between. The CDR3 covers 15 residues. The germline CDR1 and CDR2 sequences are MNHEY and SVGAGI. This CDR3 reads CASSYSGGSGNTIYF. The DNA of the CDR3 is TGTGCCAGCAGTTACTCGGGGGGCTCTGGAAACACCATATATTTT.

This clone showed up just once. Here the CDR3 DNA reads TGTGCCAGCAGGCTAGGTTCTGGGGCCAACGTCCTGACTTTC. This translates into CASRLGSGANVLTF. This chain uses TRBV3-1 (or the pseudogene TRBV3-2) with TRBJ2-6; unclear D gene. Germline V gene data show CDR1 as LGHDT and CDR2 as YNNKEL (reference sequence). CDR3 length equals 14 residues. V lost 6 bases and J 1 base, leaving 7 bases between the germline ends.

The chain carries TRBV11-2 and TRBJ1-5; D possibly corresponds to TRBD1 (5 bases). The length of the CDR3 is 15 residues. The germline V gene encodes CDR1 SGHAT and CDR2 FQNNGV. V was shortened by 5 bases and J by 0 bases, with 11 bases between the two germline ends. The CDR3 sequence: CASSRGPYSNQPQHF. The DNA of the CDR3 is TGTGCCAGCAGCAGGGGCCCATATAGCAATCAGCCCCAGCATTTT.

The chain uses TRBV5-1 and TRBJ2-1; D gene unclear. The V and J ends lost 2 bases and 0 bases respectively, with 9 bases between them. The CDR3 loop spans 15 amino acids. Germline V gene sequence: CDR1 SGHRS, CDR2 YFSETQ. The CDR3 region has the DNA TGCGCCAGCAGCTTTTCCAGTGTCTCCTACAATGAGCAGTTCTTC. It yields the protein CASSFSSVSYNEQFF.